This TCR beta chain was obtained from a study of PD-1 blockade in classical Hodgkin lymphoma. Libraries were prepared by immunoSEQ multiplex PCR; TCRdb keeps only in-frame clonotypes and omits some of them. This sample has about 22,000 clones, with 85% to 90% found just once. The ends were cut back, 2 bases at V and 4 bases at J, with 8 bases in the middle. The CDR3 has 12 residues. The germline gives CDR1 GTSNPN, CDR2 SVGIG (reference sequence). Regarding time point: newly diagnosed, previously untreated cHL patient sample. Starting with thawed PBMCs, CD4+ T cells were purified by magnetic negative selection. It was PBMCs in newly diagnosed, untreated classical Hodgkin lymphoma that served as comparison.

This chain links TRBV30 with TRBJ1-1; D possibly corresponds to TRBD1 (5 bases). Sequencing was done on a sample of CD4+ T cells from blood. The source of this sequence is a human donor with classical Hodgkin lymphoma. CDR3 DNA: TGTGCCTGGAGTCGGGGGGGCACTGAAGCTTTCTTT. It yields the protein CAWSRGGTEAFF.